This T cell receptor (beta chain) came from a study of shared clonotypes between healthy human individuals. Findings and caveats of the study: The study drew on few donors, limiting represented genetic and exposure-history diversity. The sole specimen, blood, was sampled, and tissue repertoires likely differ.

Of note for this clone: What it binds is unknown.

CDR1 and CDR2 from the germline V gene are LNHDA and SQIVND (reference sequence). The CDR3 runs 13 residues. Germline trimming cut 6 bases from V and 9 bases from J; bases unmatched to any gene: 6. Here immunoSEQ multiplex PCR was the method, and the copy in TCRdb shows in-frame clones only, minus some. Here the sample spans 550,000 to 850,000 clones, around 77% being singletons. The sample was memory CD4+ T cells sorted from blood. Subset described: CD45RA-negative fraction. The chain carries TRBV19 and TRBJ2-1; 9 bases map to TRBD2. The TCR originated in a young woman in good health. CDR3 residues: CASSSLAGAEQFF. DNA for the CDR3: TGTGCCAGTAGCTCGTTAGCGGGAGCTGAGCAGTTCTTC.